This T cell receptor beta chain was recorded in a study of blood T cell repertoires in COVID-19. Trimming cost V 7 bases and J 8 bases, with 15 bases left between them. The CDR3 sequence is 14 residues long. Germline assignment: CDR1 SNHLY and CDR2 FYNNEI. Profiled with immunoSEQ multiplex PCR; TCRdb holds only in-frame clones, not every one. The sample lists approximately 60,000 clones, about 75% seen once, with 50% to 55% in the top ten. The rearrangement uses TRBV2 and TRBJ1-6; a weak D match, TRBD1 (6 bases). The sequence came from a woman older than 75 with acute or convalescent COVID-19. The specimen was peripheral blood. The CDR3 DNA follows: TGTGCCAGCAACCAACAGGGCTCCGATTCACCCCTCCACTTT. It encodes CASNQQGSDSPLHF.